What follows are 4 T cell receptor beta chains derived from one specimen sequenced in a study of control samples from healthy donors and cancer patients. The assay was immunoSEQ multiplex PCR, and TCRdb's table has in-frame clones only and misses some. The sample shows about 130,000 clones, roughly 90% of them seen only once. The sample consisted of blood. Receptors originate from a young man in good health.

DNA of the CDR3: TGTGCCAGTAGTATTAGACAGGGGGCCTTCTACGAGCAGTACTTC. Translation: CASSIRQGAFYEQYF. The chain recombines TRBV19 with TRBJ2-7, with TRBD1 matching over 10 bases. CDR3 length equals 15 residues. Germline V gene data show CDR1 as LNHDA and CDR2 as SQIVND (reference sequence). The V segment lost 3 bases and the J segment 3 bases; nucleotides outside the gene matches: 5.

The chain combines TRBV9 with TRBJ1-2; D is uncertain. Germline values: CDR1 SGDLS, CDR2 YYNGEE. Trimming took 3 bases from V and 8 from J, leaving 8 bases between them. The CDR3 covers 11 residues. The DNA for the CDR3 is TGTGCCAGCAGCGACGTGAGGGGCTACACCTTC. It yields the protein CASSDVRGYTF.

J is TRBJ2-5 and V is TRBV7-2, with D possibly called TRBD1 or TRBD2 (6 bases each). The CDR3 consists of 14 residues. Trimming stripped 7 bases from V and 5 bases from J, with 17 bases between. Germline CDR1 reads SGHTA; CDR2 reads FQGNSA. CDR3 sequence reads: CASNPQGGSETQYF. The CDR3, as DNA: TGTGCCAGCAACCCTCAAGGGGGGAGCGAGACCCAGTACTTC.

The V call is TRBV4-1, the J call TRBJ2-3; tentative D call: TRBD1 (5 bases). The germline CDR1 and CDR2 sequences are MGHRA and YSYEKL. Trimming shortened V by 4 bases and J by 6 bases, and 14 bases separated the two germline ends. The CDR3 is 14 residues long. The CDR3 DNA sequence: TGCGCCAGCAGCCTCCCCAAGCAGGGTGATACGCAGTATTTT. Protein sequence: CASSLPKQGDTQYF.